A single sample gave rise to the 32 T cell receptor beta chains below, sequenced in a study of blood T cell repertoires in COVID-19. Using immunoSEQ multiplex PCR, the repertoire was profiled, and TCRdb retains in-frame clones only, with some absent. The sample lists some 350,000 clones; roughly 84% were seen once. Sequenced material: PBMCs or T cells enriched from blood (not recorded which). Receptors were obtained from a woman between 25 and 40 years old who had recovered from COVID-19.

This chain uses TRBV19 with TRBJ2-7, with 10 bases matching TRBD2. V shed 1 base, J shed 5 bases, and the junction held 5 bases outside the gene matches. The CDR3 is made up of 15 amino acids. The germline CDR1 and CDR2 sequences are LNHDA and SQIVND (reference sequence). CDR3 in DNA: TGTGCCAGTAGTATAGTGGCTAGCGGGAGCCACGAGCAGTACTTC. It specifies CASSIVASGSHEQYF.

The CDR3 DNA is TGTGCCAGCAGCTTAGGACTCCGAGGGCATGGCTACACCTTC. This sequence encodes CASSLGLRGHGYTF. The chain couples TRBV7-2 to TRBJ1-2; no clear D. Trimming took off 1 base at V and 6 bases at J, with 12 bases between the two ends. This CDR3 comprises 14 residues. Germline V gene data show CDR1 as SGHTA and CDR2 as FQGNSA.

This clone appeared a few times. The gene calls are TRBV9 and TRBJ1-1; TRBD1 aligns across 10 bases. Germline V lookup: CDR1 SGDLS, CDR2 YYNGEE. Germline trimming cut 4 bases from V and 3 bases from J; bases unmatched to any gene: 6. The CDR3 length is 15 residues. The CDR3 sequence is CASSRDRGEHTEAFF. The CDR3 DNA reads TGTGCCAGCAGCAGGGACAGGGGCGAGCACACTGAAGCTTTCTTT.

The chain links TRBV24-1 to TRBJ2-3; the match to TRBD1 covers 9 bases. Germline V gene sequence: CDR1 KGHDR, CDR2 SFDVKD. The V segment lost 1 base and the J segment 3 bases; nucleotides outside the gene matches: 4. The length of the CDR3 is 16 residues. CDR3 in DNA: TGTGCCACCAGTGATTTCGGGACAGGGATGACAGATACGCAGTATTTT. Translating it yields CATSDFGTGMTDTQYF.

The chain combines TRBV11-2 with TRBJ2-7, with a weak D call TRBD2 (5 bases). Per germline, CDR1 SGHAT and CDR2 FQNNGV. Trimming took 5 bases from V and 3 from J, leaving 20 bases between them. The CDR3 totals 16 residues. CDR3 sequence reads: CASSILKRASNYEQYF. The DNA for the CDR3 is TGTGCCAGCAGCATCCTTAAGAGGGCCAGCAACTACGAGCAGTACTTC.

V gene TRBV6-4 combines with J gene TRBJ2-1; unclear D gene. The CDR3 totals 13 residues. Between the trimmed V and J ends, which lost 3 bases and 4 bases, there was a span of 7 bases. Germline V gene data show CDR1 as MRHNA and CDR2 as SNTAGT. In DNA, the CDR3 is TGTGCCAGCAGTGAAGAGAGGTACAATGAGCAGTTCTTC. The encoded protein is CASSEERYNEQFF.

V and J are TRBV19 and TRBJ1-1; D unclear. V lost 3 bases to trimming and J lost 2 bases, with 10 bases between them. This CDR3 region has 14 residues. Germline CDR1 and CDR2: LNHDA and SQIVND (reference sequence). The CDR3 region has the DNA TGTGCCAGTAGTATGGGCAGCTACAACACTGAAGCTTTCTTT. It yields the protein CASSMGSYNTEAFF.

The chain uses TRBV3-1 (or the pseudogene TRBV3-2) and TRBJ2-5; 8 bases agree with TRBD1. V shed 3 bases, J shed 2 bases, and the junction held 2 bases outside the gene matches. This CDR3 region has 14 residues. Germline loops: CDR1 LGHDT, CDR2 YNNKEL (reference sequence). In DNA form, the CDR3 reads TGTGCCAGCAGCCATTGGGACAGGCAAGAGACCCAGTACTTC. It is translated as CASSHWDRQETQYF.

DNA for the CDR3: TGTGCCAGCAGCAAAGCGCTAGCGGGAGGCAATGAGCAGTTCTTC. This codes for CASSKALAGGNEQFF. The chain has TRBV21-1 and TRBJ2-1; the table's D call, TRBD2, was not checked against the DNA. TRBV21-1 is a listed pseudogene. There are 15 residues in the CDR3.

The V and J genes are TRBV19 and TRBJ2-4; perhaps TRBD1 as D (6 bases). V shed 5 bases and J shed 7 bases, with 15 bases lying between them. Germline V gene data show CDR1 as LNHDA and CDR2 as SQIVND (reference sequence). The CDR3 length is 14 residues. The CDR3 reads CASSFQGTPNIQYF. Written as DNA, the CDR3 is TGTGCCAGTAGTTTCCAGGGGACACCCAACATTCAGTACTTC.

V usage is TRBV21-1 and J usage is TRBJ2-7; the table's D call TRBD2 went unverified against the DNA. TRBV21-1 is termed a pseudogene. This CDR3 contains 14 residues. CDR3 sequence reads: CASSPAADSYEQYF. For the CDR3, the DNA is TGTGCCAGCAGCCCAGCGGCGGATTCCTACGAGCAGTACTTC.

The chain has TRBV5-6 and TRBJ1-6; 8 nucleotides align to TRBD1. Germline-derived CDR1 and CDR2 are SGHDT and YYEEEE. The CDR3 spans 15 residues. V was pared by 3 bases and J by 9 bases, with 8 bases of the junction left unmatched. CDR3 DNA sequence: TGTGCCAGCAGCTCCGGACAGGGACGAATTTCACCCCTCCACTTT. Protein: CASSSGQGRISPLHF. The full variable domain, rest sourced from reference TRBV5-6 and TRBJ1-6, is DAGVTQSPTHLIKTRGQQVTLRCSPKSGHDTVSWYQQALGQGPQFIFQYYEEEERQRGNFPDRFSGHQFPNYSSELNVNALLLGDSALYLCASSSGQGRISPLHFGNGTRLTVT.

This clone has a handful of counts. This chain connects TRBV11-2 to TRBJ2-1; D may be TRBD2 (6 bases). The length of the CDR3 is 15 residues. Germline values: CDR1 SGHAT, CDR2 FQNNGV. Trimming stripped 3 bases from V and 2 bases from J, with 11 bases between. The CDR3 reads CASSFVADPYNEQFF. The CDR3 nucleotides are TGTGCCAGCAGCTTCGTAGCGGACCCCTACAATGAGCAGTTCTTC. Drawing the rest from reference TRBV11-2 and TRBJ2-1, the complete variable domain is EAGVAQSPRYKIIEKRQSVAFWCNPISGHATLYWYQQILGQGPKLLIQFQNNGVVDDSQLPKDRFSAERLKGVDSTLKIQPAKLEDSAVYLCASSFVADPYNEQFFGPGTRLTVL.

This chain joins TRBV7-9 and TRBJ2-1, with a weak D call TRBD1 (6 bases). V gave up 7 bases and J gave up 8 bases, with 21 bases separating them. This CDR3 has 15 amino acids. Germline CDR1 SEHNR, CDR2 FQNEAQ (reference sequence). CDR3 coding DNA: TGTGCCAGCACCCCTCTTAGACAGGTTGGGGATGAGCAGTTCTTC. Encoded protein: CASTPLRQVGDEQFF.

V and J are TRBV2 and TRBJ2-5; 14 bases align to TRBD2. Germline CDR1 SNHLY, CDR2 FYNNEI. With V trimmed by 4 bases and J by 2 bases, 3 bases remained unmatched. The CDR3 runs to 16 residues. In DNA, the CDR3 is TGTGCCAGCAGTGTCGGGACTAGCGGGGGTCAAGAGACCCAGTACTTC. This encodes CASSVGTSGGQETQYF. Full variable domain (outside the CDR3, taken from reference TRBV2 and TRBJ2-5): EPEVTQTPSHQVTQMGQEVILRCVPISNHLYFYWYRQILGQKVEFLVSFYNNEISEKSEIFDDQFSVERPDGSNFTLKIRSTKLEDSAMYFCASSVGTSGGQETQYFGPGTRLLVL.

CDR3 coding DNA: TGTGCCACCAGTGACAAGAGCTCCTACGAGCAGTACTTC. Translating it yields CATSDKSSYEQYF. The J gene is TRBJ2-7, the V gene TRBV24-1; D unresolved. The CDR3 runs to 13 residues. Germline values: CDR1 KGHDR, CDR2 SFDVKD. Trimming shortened V by 4 bases and J by 0 bases, and 6 bases separated the two germline ends.

The chain recombines TRBV7-9 with TRBJ2-7; 11 nucleotides agree with TRBD2. The germline gives CDR1 SEHNR, CDR2 FQNEAQ (reference sequence). V lost 5 bases and J lost 3; bases outside the gene matches: 9. This CDR3 has 16 residues. The CDR3 loop reads CASSPGTSGISYEQYF. CDR3 DNA sequence: TGTGCCAGCAGCCCTGGGACTAGCGGTATCAGCTACGAGCAGTACTTC.

The chain carries TRBV7-8 and TRBJ1-1, with D possibly being TRBD1 (6 bases). This CDR3 spans 14 amino acids. Looked up from germline, CDR1 is SGHVS and CDR2 is FQNEAQ. Between the trimmed V and J ends, which lost 3 bases and 5 bases, there was a span of 13 bases. CDR3 coding DNA: TGTGCCAGCAGCTTTGCCCAGGGGAAGACTGAAGCTTTCTTT. It codes for CASSFAQGKTEAFF.

This clone was recorded a few times. The chain couples TRBV27 to TRBJ2-2; 11 bases agree with TRBD2. Trimming took 3 bases from V and 2 from J; bases not matched to a gene: 11. The germline V gene has CDR1 MNHEY and CDR2 SMNVEV (reference sequence). This CDR3 is 19 amino acids long. The CDR3 nucleotides read TGTGCCAGCAGTTTTCGGCTAGCGGGAGGTTTAGGTAACACCGGGGAGCTGTTTTTT. As protein: CASSFRLAGGLGNTGELFF.

The V call is TRBV28, the J call TRBJ2-3; 8 nucleotides match TRBD2. Losses at the gene ends were 5 bases for V and 2 bases for J; bases not matched to a gene: 12. From germline, CDR1 is MDHEN and CDR2 SYDVKM. This CDR3 is built from 17 residues. CDR3 protein: CASSAPGLAIHTDTQYF. CDR3 nucleotide sequence: TGTGCCAGCAGTGCTCCCGGACTAGCAATACACACAGATACGCAGTATTTT.

The chain employs TRBV2 and TRBJ1-6, with TRBD1 as a possible D gene (5 bases). With 6 bases removed from V and 3 bases from J, the gap between germline ends came to 9 bases. Germline CDR1 reads SNHLY; CDR2 reads FYNNEI. The CDR3 runs 14 residues. The CDR3 spells CASRVGDYNSPLHF. As DNA, the CDR3 is TGTGCCAGCAGGGTAGGGGACTATAATTCACCCCTCCACTTT.

The gene calls are TRBV14 and TRBJ1-3; D unclear. This CDR3 contains 17 residues. Per germline, CDR1 SGHDN and CDR2 FVKESK. Trimming cost V 1 base and J 0 bases, with 13 bases left between them. In DNA, the CDR3 is TGTGCCAGCAGCCAAGGAGGTCTGTATAACTCTGGAAACACCATATATTTT. Translating it yields CASSQGGLYNSGNTIYF.

V gene TRBV7-8 combines with J gene TRBJ1-2, with 8 positions matching TRBD1. Trimming cost V 4 bases and J 7 bases; bases outside gene matches: 17. The CDR3 has 17 residues. Germline CDR1 is SGHVS and CDR2 is FQNEAQ. The CDR3 loop is CASSSRTALTGVGGYTF. CDR3 sequence (DNA): TGTGCCAGCAGCTCCCGAACTGCCCTGACAGGGGTGGGTGGCTACACCTTC.

The count of this clone is one. As DNA, the CDR3 is TGTGCCAGCGGTCGCCAGGGCACCAATGAGCAGTTCTTC. Translation: CASGRQGTNEQFF. This sequence joins TRBV7-2 and TRBJ2-1; D is possibly TRBD1 (5 bases). The V end lost 8 bases, the J end lost 6 bases, and 14 bases lay between the germline ends. Germline loops: CDR1 SGHTA, CDR2 FQGNSA. This CDR3 comprises 13 residues.

J is TRBJ2-5 and V is TRBV25-1; D uncertain. V was shortened by 5 bases and J by 4 bases, with 17 bases between the two germline ends. CDR1 and CDR2 from the germline V gene are MGHDK and SYGVNS. The CDR3 spans 15 residues. The CDR3 is CASSPPTYPGETQYF. The DNA for the CDR3 is TGTGCCAGCAGTCCCCCGACCTATCCGGGAGAGACCCAGTACTTC.

The V gene is TRBV5-4, the J gene TRBJ1-6; weak D call: TRBD1 (5 bases). Germline V gene data show CDR1 as SGHNT and CDR2 as YYREEE (reference sequence). Trimming shortened V by 3 bases and J by 8 bases, and 24 bases separated the two germline ends. CDR3 length equals 18 residues. The CDR3 nucleotides are TGTGCCAGCAGCTCCCCGGCAGCCGATGACAGCATTGATTCACCCCTCCACTTT. The encoded protein is CASSSPAADDSIDSPLHF.

The chain combines TRBV29-1 with TRBJ2-1; the match to TRBD2 covers 9 bases. Germline CDR1 reads SQVTM; CDR2 reads ANQGSEA. The CDR3 sequence is 11 residues long. J was trimmed by 16 bases and V by 5 bases; bases with no gene match: 9. CDR3 loop: CSVIGGGALFF. Written as DNA, the CDR3 is TGCAGCGTTATAGGCGGGGGGGCCCTTTTCTTC.

V is TRBV7-9 and J is TRBJ2-5; 15 positions agree with TRBD2. V shed 5 bases and J 5 bases; nucleotides not matched to a gene: 9. Germline values: CDR1 SEHNR, CDR2 FQNEAQ (reference sequence). The CDR3 has 17 residues. CDR3 amino acids: CASSLGLAGGTLETQYF. The CDR3 DNA reads TGTGCCAGCAGCCTAGGACTAGCGGGAGGGACTCTGGAGACCCAGTACTTC.

This clone occurred a few times. The rearrangement joins TRBV4-2 to TRBJ2-7, with a possible D match to TRBD1 (6 bases). Germline lookup yields CDR1 LGHNA and CDR2 YNFKEQ. The CDR3 spans 11 residues. Trimming took off 6 bases at V and 10 bases at J, with 13 bases between the two ends. CDR3 DNA: TGTGCCAGCAGTTTCGAGGGGGTCCAGTACTTC. It yields the protein CASSFEGVQYF.

The genes are TRBV15 and TRBJ2-5; D perhaps matches TRBD2 (5 bases). V shed 0 bases and J shed 6 bases, with 11 bases lying between them. Germline V gives CDR1 LNHNV, CDR2 YYDKDF (reference sequence). The CDR3 consists of 14 residues. CDR3 sequence: CATSRDLGDKTQYF. The CDR3 DNA reads as TGTGCCACCAGCAGAGATCTGGGAGACAAGACCCAGTACTTC.

The J gene is TRBJ1-6, the V gene TRBV9; D possibly corresponds to TRBD1 (6 bases). The CDR3 covers 14 residues. Trimming took off 7 bases at V and 7 bases at J, with 15 bases between the two ends. Germline V gene sequence: CDR1 SGDLS, CDR2 YYNGEE. The CDR3 region has the DNA TGTGCCAGCGCCCAGGGAGGGGGGAATTCACCCCTCCACTTT. Protein: CASAQGGGNSPLHF.

The chain has TRBV2 and TRBJ2-1; D perhaps matches TRBD1 (6 bases). CDR3 length: 14 residues. The V end lost 6 bases, the J end lost 5 bases, and 14 bases lay between the germline ends. Germline V gene data show CDR1 as SNHLY and CDR2 as FYNNEI. Here the CDR3 reads CASRQDRNDNEQFF. In DNA, the CDR3 is TGTGCCAGCAGACAGGACAGAAATGACAATGAGCAGTTCTTC.